This T cell receptor beta chain was profiled in a study of blood T cell repertoires in COVID-19. Study context: From the United States, Italy and Spain came samples of acute and convalescent COVID-19. Sources were T cells, B-cell-depleted T cells, or PBMCs; the material itself was cDNA or gDNA.

Enrollment of patients from Seattle took place during active infection, with longitudinal follow-up. Authors' processing steps: Amplification with reference gene primers provided the estimates of nucleated cell counts. TCRdb's table, derived via immunoSEQ multiplex PCR, lists solely in-frame clones and lacks some. The V and J calls and the clone size are those of that table, but D and trimming were determined from the DNA. The table shows 250,000 to 350,000 clones, with 84% occurring only once. CDR1 is SGHNT and CDR2 is YYREEE in the germline V gene (reference sequence). The CDR3 has 15 residues. Trimming left V 0 bases short and J 7 bases short, with 14 bases between.

The receptor was isolated from a human donor with COVID-19, enrolled during active disease. The donor label of this sample is uncertain. The chain couples TRBV5-4 to TRBJ2-1; D possibly corresponds to TRBD1 (6 bases). The specimen was peripheral blood. For the CDR3, the DNA is TGTGCCAGCAGCTTGGCTAGCTCTGGGACAAATGAGCAGTTCTTC. Translating gives CASSLASSGTNEQFF.